The clone carrying this T cell receptor (beta chain) was observed at least ten times. The V segment lost 5 bases and the J segment 0 bases; nucleotides outside the gene matches: 7. Per germline, CDR1 MNHEY and CDR2 SMNVEV (reference sequence). This CDR3 spans 16 amino acids. The data stem from a study of Graves' ophthalmopathy and Graves' hyperthyroidism. RNA served as the template for amplifying TCR beta CDR3 regions. Investigators did first-round RT-PCR with HTBI primers, then second-round multiplex PCR. Via MiXCR, TCRdb re-called the multiplex PCR reads, giving one row per CDR3 protein. The sample has hundreds of thousands of distinct CDR3 sequences; more than 20% are singletons. Researchers classed hyperthyroidism as stable given no ophthalmopathy within 18 months of follow-up.

Sequenced sample: peripheral blood. The TCR sequence derives from a woman under 30 with stable Graves' hyperthyroidism. V gene TRBV27 combines with J gene TRBJ2-7; 10 bases agree with TRBD2. CDR3 sequence (DNA): TGTGCCAGCAGTCCAATCGGGACTAGCGTCTCCTACGAGCAGTACTTC. It translates to CASSPIGTSVSYEQYF.